This T cell receptor (beta chain) was found in a study of T cell changes during pregnancy in multiple sclerosis. Profiled with immunoSEQ multiplex PCR; TCRdb holds only in-frame clones, not every one. The sample consists of 70,000 to 95,000 clones, over 75% of them appearing once. Per germline, CDR1 MDHEN and CDR2 SYDVKM. V gave up 4 bases and J gave up 2 bases; unmatched junction bases: 4. This CDR3 has 14 amino acids. The sequence derives from a female donor with multiple sclerosis, enrolled in a pregnancy study. The input for sequencing was peripheral blood, taken before pregnancy. V gene TRBV28 combines with J gene TRBJ2-7; 8 bases are a match to TRBD2. CDR3 in amino acids: CASSSGGEAYEQYF. Written as DNA, the CDR3 is TGTGCCAGCAGTTCGGGGGGGGAGGCCTACGAGCAGTACTTC. Together with reference TRBV28 and TRBJ2-7, the CDR3 gives the full variable domain: DVKVTQSSRYLVKRTGEKVFLECVQDMDHENMFWYRQDPGLGLRLIYFSYDVKMKEKGDIPEGYSVSREKKERFSLILESASTNQTSMYLCASSSGGEAYEQYFGPGTRLTVT.